This T cell receptor (beta chain) originates from a study of blood T cells in healthy people across ages. About this clonotype itself: The antigen remains unidentified. With a much larger clone just one base away, this may be a read error. The conserved phenylalanine or tryptophan is not found at the CDR3 terminus, so this likely reflects a read error.

Overall study findings and caveats: Changes seen in expanded clonotypes were possibly confounded by donor CMV status left unknown. Whereas aged donors had fewer naive CD4+ cells, long-lived donors had more of them and higher diversity. There was a strong correlation between TCR beta diversity and naive T cell percentage.

In germline, CDR1 is MDHEN, CDR2 SYDVKM. The V end was cut by 10 bases, the J end by 4 bases, with 16 bases between. This CDR3 has 13 amino acids. Next came a second PCR, run for about 7 to 12 cycles, which used a sample-barcoded 5' primer along with a J-beta primer mix. MiXCR, applied by TCRdb to the 5' RACE reads, yields one record per CDR3 protein. Found here are some 640,000 distinct CDR3 sequences, approximately 30% of them singletons; the top ten hold approximately 15%. Each individual donor underwent a draw of ten milliliters of peripheral blood. The rearrangement uses TRBV28 and TRBJ1-2; D perhaps matches TRBD1 (5 bases). Sequenced input: blood. This TCR came from a woman older than 75 in good health. DNA of the CDR3: TGTGCCACCAATGACGGGGGAGGCTATGGCTACACCCTC. It codes for CATNDGGGYGYTL.